This T cell receptor (beta chain) was found in a study of type 1 regulatory T cells. Deletions cut 6 bases from V and 5 bases from J, with 17 bases between. The CDR3 loop spans 14 amino acids. Germline assignment: CDR1 SQVTM and CDR2 ANQGSEA. TCRdb re-called the reads with MiXCR, one entry per CDR3 protein. This sample carries some 90,000 distinct CDR3 sequences, 25% to 40% of them seen once, and the ten largest clones take 2% to 2.5%. V and J are TRBV29-1 and TRBJ1-5; D is possibly TRBD1 (5 bases). Sequencing was carried out using CD4+ T cells, either the whole sample or a sorted fraction (not recorded which). The TCR sequence derives from a human donor in good health. As DNA, the CDR3 is TGCAGCGTGAGAAACCTGGGGGAGGATCAGCCCCAGCATTTT. Amino acids: CSVRNLGEDQPQHF.